The 32 T cell receptor beta chains presented below share a single source sample, sequenced in a study of type 1 regulatory T cells. TCRdb redid the calling of the reads with MiXCR, one entry per CDR3 protein. The sample consists of approximately 97,000 distinct CDR3 sequences, roughly 30% of them appearing once. Input material: CD4+ T cells, either the whole sample or a sorted fraction (not recorded which). These receptors all come from a human donor in good health.

The genes are TRBV6-5 and TRBJ2-5, with 8 bases that match TRBD2. This CDR3 is built from 13 residues. V shed 6 bases and J 3 bases; nucleotides not matched to a gene: 3. Germline V gives CDR1 MNHEY, CDR2 SVGAGI. CDR3 DNA: TGTGCCAGCAGGCGGGAGGTTAAAGAGACCCAGTACTTC. It yields the protein CASRREVKETQYF.

V usage is TRBV20-1 and J usage is TRBJ2-2; 12 nucleotides agree with TRBD2. Germline assignment: CDR1 DFQATT and CDR2 SNEGSKA (reference sequence). The CDR3 is 16 residues long. V was clipped by 6 bases and J by 0 bases; unmatched bases: 5. CDR3 region: CSALTSGSPNTGELFF. CDR3 DNA: TGCAGTGCGCTGACTAGCGGGAGCCCGAACACCGGGGAGCTGTTTTTT.

The CDR3 is CASGQGGDEQYF. CDR3 DNA: TGTGCCAGCGGGCAGGGCGGGGACGAGCAGTACTTC. The chain carries TRBV7-9 and TRBJ2-7; TRBD2 is a possible D gene (6 bases). The CDR3 runs to 12 residues. Germline CDR1 and CDR2: SEHNR and FQNEAQ (reference sequence). The V gene lost 8 bases and the J gene lost 5 bases, with 13 bases spanning the gap.

There are a few counts of this clonotype. CDR3 protein: CASRLGGDARGEQFF. The CDR3 DNA follows: TGTGCCAGCAGGCTGGGTGGAGACGCCCGGGGGGAGCAGTTCTTC. The gene calls are TRBV7-9 and TRBJ2-1, with D perhaps matching TRBD2 (6 bases). Between the trimmed V and J ends, which lost 6 bases and 10 bases, there was a span of 22 bases. From germline, CDR1 is SEHNR and CDR2 FQNEAQ (reference sequence). The CDR3 has 15 residues.

This clonotype showed up just a few times. The chain is built from TRBV28 and TRBJ1-1; D ambiguous. Germline-derived CDR1 and CDR2 are MDHEN and SYDVKM. The CDR3 spans 14 residues. V was clipped by 5 bases and J by 1 base, with 11 bases between them. The CDR3 nucleotides are TGTGCCAGCAGTCCTGTGGTCACGAACACTGAAGCTTTCTTT. Translating it yields CASSPVVTNTEAFF.

The CDR3 reads CARTSRTSGNSELFF. The CDR3 DNA sequence: TGTGCCAGGACCTCGAGGACTAGCGGGAACTCTGAGCTGTTTTTT. This sequence joins TRBV9 and TRBJ2-2, with 12 bases fitting TRBD2. V dropped 8 bases and J dropped 11; count of bases not matched to a gene: 13. CDR3 length equals 15 residues. Germline CDR1 is SGDLS and CDR2 is YYNGEE.

The V call is TRBV15, the J call TRBJ2-7; D gene uncertain. Germline CDR1 and CDR2: LNHNV and YYDKDF (reference sequence). Trimming removed 1 base at V and 0 bases at J, with 10 bases between. This CDR3 contains 15 residues. CDR3 coding DNA: TGTGCCACCAGCAGAGCCGAAGGGATCTCCTACGAGCAGTACTTC. Its translation is CATSRAEGISYEQYF.

The chain joins TRBV5-1 to TRBJ2-7; 8 bases map to TRBD2. CDR1 is SGHRS, CDR2 YFSETQ, per germline. This CDR3 is built from 18 residues. Trimming took 0 bases from V and 5 from J; bases not matched to a gene: 16. The CDR3 sequence: CASSLASGGRRALDEQYF. CDR3 nucleotides: TGCGCCAGCAGCTTGGCCTCTGGCGGGAGGAGGGCACTGGACGAGCAGTACTTC.

Worth noting for this clonotype: The conserved closing phenylalanine or tryptophan is absent in this CDR3, likely reflecting a read error. The genes are TRBV20-1 and TRBJ1-1, with 11 bases fitting TRBD1. Germline CDR1 reads DFQATT; CDR2 reads SNEGSKA (reference sequence). Trimming at V came to 2 bases and at J to 1 base, leaving 6 bases not matched to a gene. This CDR3 spans 16 amino acids. DNA of the CDR3: TGCAGTGCTAGAAAATTAGGGACAGGGGGGAACACTGAAGCTTTCTTA. Translating it yields CSARKLGTGGNTEAFL.

In its sample, this clonotype was seen a few times. The V and J genes are TRBV20-1 and TRBJ2-3; 8 nucleotides align to TRBD2. This CDR3 contains 14 residues. V lost 6 bases, J lost 5 bases, and 10 bases stayed unmatched. Germline lookup yields CDR1 DFQATT and CDR2 SNEGSKA (reference sequence). CDR3 sequence reads: CSAAGTRGLDTQYF. DNA of the CDR3: TGCAGTGCAGCCGGGACTAGGGGTTTAGATACGCAGTATTTT.

This clonotype was detected only a few times. The genes are TRBV4-1 and TRBJ2-1; 7 bases are a match to TRBD2. Germline CDR1 reads MGHRA; CDR2 reads YSYEKL. The CDR3 sequence is 15 residues long. With V trimmed by 2 bases and J by 10 bases, 11 bases remained unmatched. The DNA of the CDR3 is TGCGCCAGCAGCCAACCACGGGAGGCCCGGGGGGAGCAGTTCTTC. Encoded protein: CASSQPREARGEQFF.

The chain links TRBV20-1 to TRBJ2-3; D is possibly TRBD2 (5 bases). Germline V gene lookup returns CDR1 DFQATT and CDR2 SNEGSKA (reference sequence). CDR3 size: 19 residues. V was trimmed by 0 bases and J by 1 base, leaving 23 bases between them. The CDR3 loop reads CSARDGGTWQVGGTDTQYF. In DNA, the CDR3 is TGCAGTGCTAGAGATGGAGGCACCTGGCAGGTGGGTGGCACAGATACGCAGTATTTT.

This sequence joins TRBV27 and TRBJ2-7; TRBD2 agrees at 14 bases. With 5 bases clipped from V and 5 bases from J, the junction kept 8 bases outside the gene matches. CDR3 length: 16 residues. Germline CDR1 MNHEY, CDR2 SMNVEV (reference sequence). CDR3 sequence (DNA): TGTGCCAGCAGTACCCGACTAGCGGGAGGGCTCGACGAGCAGTACTTC. It codes for CASSTRLAGGLDEQYF.

This rearrangement joins TRBV20-1 to TRBJ2-3, with 7 bases that match TRBD2. V lost 6 bases and J lost 6; bases outside the gene matches: 12. Germline V gene lookup returns CDR1 DFQATT and CDR2 SNEGSKA (reference sequence). The CDR3 runs to 14 residues. This CDR3 is CSAVPSGARDTQYF. Written as DNA, the CDR3 is TGCAGTGCCGTCCCTAGCGGAGCCCGGGATACGCAGTATTTT.

This rearrangement joins TRBV7-6 to TRBJ2-5; D is unclear. The CDR3 has 13 residues. The germline V gene encodes CDR1 SGHVS and CDR2 FNYEAQ. V was cut by 1 base and J by 6 bases, with 9 bases left in between. The CDR3 loop is CASSLVPVQTQYF. The CDR3 DNA follows: TGTGCCAGCAGCTTAGTTCCCGTGCAGACCCAGTACTTC.

This clonotype was counted a few times. The V gene is TRBV4-1, the J gene TRBJ1-2; the D is unclear. Germline V gene data show CDR1 as MGHRA and CDR2 as YSYEKL. Trimming took 0 bases from V and 4 from J, leaving 12 bases between them. The CDR3 extends over 15 amino acids. For the CDR3, the DNA is TGCGCCAGCAGCCAAGAAGCGGTGGGAGTCTATGGCTACACCTTC. Protein product: CASSQEAVGVYGYTF.

V usage is TRBV2 and J usage is TRBJ2-3, with 8 positions matching TRBD1. J gave up 5 bases and V 7 bases, and 2 bases lay outside the gene matches. The germline CDR1 and CDR2 sequences are SNHLY and FYNNEI. There are 12 residues in the CDR3. The CDR3 loop is CASKGTGDTQYF. In nucleotides, the CDR3 is TGTGCCAGCAAAGGGACAGGAGATACGCAGTATTTT.

This chain links TRBV19 with TRBJ1-5; 9 bases align to TRBD1. The CDR3 length is 15 residues. The ends lost 10 bases at V and 0 bases at J; junction bases unmatched: 7. In germline, CDR1 is LNHDA, CDR2 SQIVND (reference sequence). CDR3 DNA: TGTGCCACCCGGGACAGGGAATATAGCAATCAGCCCCAGCATTTT. This codes for CATRDREYSNQPQHF.

Comment on this clonotype: A much larger clone lies a single base off, so this may be a read error. DNA of the CDR3: TGTGCCAGCAGCTTAGTTTTACGCCTCGGGGAGCTGCTTTTT. It specifies CASSLVLRLGELLF. The chain is built from TRBV7-2 and TRBJ2-2, with D possibly matching TRBD2 (5 bases). This CDR3 is 14 amino acids long. Germline CDR1 reads SGHTA; CDR2 reads FQGNSA.

This clonotype has a handful of counts. This chain connects TRBV28 to TRBJ1-1, with 10 bases identical to TRBD1. The CDR3 contains 11 residues. After removal of 6 bases from V and 11 bases from J, the junction contained 3 bases not matched to a gene. The germline CDR1 and CDR2 sequences are MDHEN and SYDVKM. The CDR3 DNA follows: TGTGCCAGCAGGGGGACAGGGGTTGCTTTCTTT. Residues: CASRGTGVAFF. The full variable domain, its missing parts supplied by reference TRBV28 and TRBJ1-1, is DVKVTQSSRYLVKRTGEKVFLECVQDMDHENMFWYRQDPGLGLRLIYFSYDVKMKEKGDIPEGYSVSREKKERFSLILESASTNQTSMYLCASRGTGVAFFGQGTRLTVV.

This clonotype has only a few counts. This chain uses TRBV29-1 with TRBJ1-3; weak D call: TRBD1 (6 bases). The CDR3 spans 14 residues. Germline lookup yields CDR1 SQVTM and CDR2 ANQGSEA. Trimming shortened V by 7 bases and J by 3 bases, and 16 bases separated the two germline ends. The DNA for the CDR3 is TGCAGCGCCTCGGACAGTCGGATTGGAAACACCATATATTTT. The encoded protein is CSASDSRIGNTIYF.

J is TRBJ2-1 and V is TRBV7-2; 9 bases line up with TRBD1. The CDR3 totals 16 residues. The germline V gene has CDR1 SGHTA and CDR2 FQGNSA. J was trimmed by 5 bases and V by 0 bases; bases with no gene match: 5. The CDR3 spells CASSLAWDRVDNEQFF. CDR3 bases: TGTGCCAGCAGCTTAGCGTGGGACAGGGTGGACAATGAGCAGTTCTTC.

The rearrangement uses TRBV7-2 and TRBJ1-1; no reliable D call. CDR1 and CDR2 from the germline V gene are SGHTA and FQGNSA. The V and J ends lost 1 base and 2 bases respectively, with 8 bases between them. CDR3 size: 14 residues. CDR3 amino acids: CASSLGRGNTEAFF. The DNA for the CDR3 is TGTGCCAGCAGCTTAGGACGGGGAAACACTGAAGCTTTCTTT.

The chain combines TRBV7-9 with TRBJ2-2, with unresolved D. Trimming removed 7 bases from V and 0 bases from J, with 9 bases in between. Germline values: CDR1 SEHNR, CDR2 FQNEAQ (reference sequence). This CDR3 is 14 amino acids long. The DNA for the CDR3 is TGTGCCAGCACGCCATGGCCGAACACCGGGGAGCTGTTTTTT. Translated, it gives CASTPWPNTGELFF.

The V and J genes are TRBV20-1 and TRBJ1-2; D might be TRBD1 (6 bases). This CDR3 has 16 amino acids. V gave up 6 bases and J gave up 0 bases, with 20 bases separating them. Germline CDR1 reads DFQATT; CDR2 reads SNEGSKA (reference sequence). The CDR3 loop is CSAPEAMAGANYGYTF. The CDR3 region has the DNA TGCAGTGCACCCGAGGCGATGGCAGGGGCTAACTATGGCTACACCTTC.

As concerns this clonotype: At one boundary the junction diverges from the germline segment, which might be a read error. This sequence joins TRBV7-2 and TRBJ1-5, with 9 bases matching TRBD1. This CDR3 region has 14 residues. The germline V gene encodes CDR1 SGHTA and CDR2 FQGNSA. The CDR3 sequence: CPSSWTGGNQPQHF. The CDR3 DNA follows: TGTCCCAGCAGCTGGACAGGGGGCAATCAGCCCCAGCATTTT.

The gene calls are TRBV5-1 and TRBJ2-5; 7 bases are a match to TRBD1. J gave up 3 bases and V 4 bases, and 9 bases lay outside the gene matches. The CDR3 is 15 residues long. Germline values: CDR1 SGHRS, CDR2 YFSETQ. In DNA, the CDR3 is TGCGCCAGCAGCCCCGGGACAGATAGTAAAGAGACCCAGTACTTC. This translates into CASSPGTDSKETQYF. Full variable domain (remainder filled in from reference TRBV5-1 and TRBJ2-5): KAGVTQTPRYLIKTRGQQVTLSCSPISGHRSVSWYQQTPGQGLQFLFEYFSETQRNKGNFPGRFSGRQFSNSRSEMNVSTLELGDSALYLCASSPGTDSKETQYFGPGTRLLVL.

There are many counts of this clonotype. The chain joins TRBV5-1 to TRBJ2-3; TRBD2 aligns across 8 bases. CDR3 length equals 16 residues. Germline assignment: CDR1 SGHRS and CDR2 YFSETQ. Trimming cost V 3 bases and J 2 bases; bases outside gene matches: 8. In nucleotides, the CDR3 is TGCGCCAGCAGCTGGACGGGAGGGCCTAACACAGATACGCAGTATTTT. Amino acid sequence: CASSWTGGPNTDTQYF. The full variable domain, completed using reference TRBV5-1 and TRBJ2-3, is KAGVTQTPRYLIKTRGQQVTLSCSPISGHRSVSWYQQTPGQGLQFLFEYFSETQRNKGNFPGRFSGRQFSNSRSEMNVSTLELGDSALYLCASSWTGGPNTDTQYFGPGTRLTVL.

This clonotype was detected a few times. The chain recombines TRBV5-5 with TRBJ2-1; D not certain. The CDR3 is 14 amino acids. CDR1 is SGHKS and CDR2 is YYEKEE in the germline V gene (reference sequence). Trimming cost V 3 bases and J 2 bases, with 9 bases left between them. The CDR3 region is CASSWTVTYNEQFF. CDR3 nucleotides: TGTGCCAGCAGCTGGACGGTTACCTACAATGAGCAGTTCTTC.

This chain links TRBV29-1 with TRBJ2-1; 10 bases match TRBD1. The CDR3 is 15 amino acids. Germline V gene data show CDR1 as SQVTM and CDR2 as ANQGSEA. V gave up 5 bases and J gave up 9 bases; unmatched junction bases: 13. CDR3: CSVYPPGQGIGEQFF. As DNA, the CDR3 is TGCAGCGTTTACCCCCCGGGACAGGGGATAGGTGAGCAGTTCTTC.

This clonotype was seen more than once but under ten times. This sequence joins TRBV11-2 and TRBJ2-1; a weak D match, TRBD2 (5 bases). The CDR3 sequence is 14 residues long. Trimming took 3 bases from V and 9 from J, leaving 15 bases between them. Germline V lookup: CDR1 SGHAT, CDR2 FQNNGV. The CDR3 DNA sequence: TGTGCCAGCAGCTTTGAGCGGCGATCCGGTGAGCAGTTCTTC. Protein: CASSFERRSGEQFF.

In its sample, this clonotype was seen many times. V is TRBV3-1 and J is TRBJ1-2; 10 bases fit TRBD1. CDR1 and CDR2 from the germline V gene are LGHDT and YNNKEL (reference sequence). The CDR3 consists of 14 residues. V lost 4 bases, J lost 2 bases, and 1 base stayed unmatched. The CDR3 loop is CASSPDRGNYGYTF. Here the CDR3 DNA reads TGTGCCAGCAGCCCGGACAGGGGGAACTATGGCTACACCTTC. Variable domain in full (rest from reference TRBV3-1 and TRBJ1-2): DTAVSQTPKYLVTQMGNDKSIKCEQNLGHDTMYWYKQDSKKFLKIMFSYNNKELIINETVPNRFSPKSPDKAHLNLHINSLELGDSAVYFCASSPDRGNYGYTFGSGTRLTVV.